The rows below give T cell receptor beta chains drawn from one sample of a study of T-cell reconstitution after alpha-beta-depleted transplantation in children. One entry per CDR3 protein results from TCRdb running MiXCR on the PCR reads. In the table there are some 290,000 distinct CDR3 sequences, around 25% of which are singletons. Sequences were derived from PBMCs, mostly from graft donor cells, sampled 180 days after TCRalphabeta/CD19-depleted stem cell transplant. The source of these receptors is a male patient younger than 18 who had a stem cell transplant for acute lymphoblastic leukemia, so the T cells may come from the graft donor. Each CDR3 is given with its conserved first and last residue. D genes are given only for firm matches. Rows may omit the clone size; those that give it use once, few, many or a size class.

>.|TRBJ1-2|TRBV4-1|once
TGCGCCAGCAGCCAACGGCCTCTCCCCTCTAACTATGGCTACACCTTC
CASSQRPLPSNYGYTF
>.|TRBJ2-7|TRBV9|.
TGTGCCAGCAGCCCCTCAGAACCCCACGAGCAGTACTTC
CASSPSEPHEQYF
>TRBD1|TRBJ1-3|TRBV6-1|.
TGTGCCAGCAGCCAGGGGGATGCTGGAAAAACCATATATTTT
CASSQGDAGKTIYF
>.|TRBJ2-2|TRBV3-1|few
TGTGCCAGCAGCCCTCTCTGGACCGTCAACACCGGGGAGCTGTTTTTT
CASSPLWTVNTGELFF
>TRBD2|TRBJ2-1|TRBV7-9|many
TGTGCCAGCAGCTTCCCGACTAGCGGGAGTGCTTCCTACAATGAGCAGTTCTTC
CASSFPTSGSASYNEQFF
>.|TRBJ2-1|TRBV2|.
TGTGCCAGCAGTGATCCAATAACAAGCTCCTACAATGAGCAGTTCTTC
CASSDPITSSYNEQFF
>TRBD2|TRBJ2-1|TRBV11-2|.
TGTGCCAGCCGATCGTTGAGTAGCGGGAGGGCCGGGGAGCAGTTCTTC
CASRSLSSGRAGEQFF
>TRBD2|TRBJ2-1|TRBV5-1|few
TGCGCCAGCAGTATGGGCCAGCGGGAGGAATCCTACAATGAGCAGTTCTTC
CASSMGQREESYNEQFF
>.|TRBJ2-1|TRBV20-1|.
TGCAGTGCCCAGGCCCCACTAGGCTTGGGTTGGAATGAGCAGTTCTTC
CSAQAPLGLGWNEQFF
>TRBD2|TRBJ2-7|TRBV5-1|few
TGCGCCAGCAGCTGGGCCCCGGGACTAGCGGGGTACGAGCAGTACTTC
CASSWAPGLAGYEQYF
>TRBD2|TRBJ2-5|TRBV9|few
TGTGCCAGCAGCGTAGGGGTGGCTAGCGGGAGGCAGCGGGAGACCCAGTACTTC
CASSVGVASGRQRETQYF
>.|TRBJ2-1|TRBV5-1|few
TGCGCCAGCAGCATGACGGAAACCTCCTACAATGAGCAGTTCTTC
CASSMTETSYNEQFF
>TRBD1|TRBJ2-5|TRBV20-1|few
TGCAGTGCTAGCTACTGGGGGGAGAGAGGACAGGGAGAGACCCAGTACTTC
CSASYWGERGQGETQYF
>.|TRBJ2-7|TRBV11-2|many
TGTGCCAGCAGCTTAATCCAGGGCCTTGGGGAGCAGTACTTC
CASSLIQGLGEQYF
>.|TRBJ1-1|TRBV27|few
TGTGCCAGCAGTCTTACAGTCTTTTGGACTGAAGCTTTCTTT
CASSLTVFWTEAFF
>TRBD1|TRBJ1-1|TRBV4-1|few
TGCGCCAGCAGCCCCTCGACCCAATCGACAGGGAGGACTGAAGCTTTCTTT
CASSPSTQSTGRTEAFF
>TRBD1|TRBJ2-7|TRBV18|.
TGTGCCAGCTCACCACCGGGACAGGGAGTCTACGAGCAGTACTTC
CASSPPGQGVYEQYF
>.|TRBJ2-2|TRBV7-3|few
TGTGCCAGCAGCTTAACCCCGGGGCGCGTCACCGGGGAGCTGTTTTTT
CASSLTPGRVTGELFF
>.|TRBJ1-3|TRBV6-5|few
TGTGCCAGCAGTTACTACAGGGATCCGAAAGGAAACACCATATATTTT
CASSYYRDPKGNTIYF
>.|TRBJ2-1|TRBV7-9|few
TGTGCCAGCAGCTTAGCGGCGGGTCTCGTGAAGGGGGAGCAGTTCTTC
CASSLAAGLVKGEQFF
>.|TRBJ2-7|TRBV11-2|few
TGTGCCAGCAGCGGCCTTCGGACTTTGCACGAGCAGTACTTC
CASSGLRTLHEQYF
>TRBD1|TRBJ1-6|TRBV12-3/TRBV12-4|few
TGTGCCAGCAGTTCCCCGGGACAGGGGTTTTCACCCCTCCACTTT
CASSSPGQGFSPLHF
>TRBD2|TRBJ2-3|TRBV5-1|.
TGCGCCAGCAGCTTGCAAGTTCCGGGACTAGCGGGAGAAGATACGCAGTATTTT
CASSLQVPGLAGEDTQYF
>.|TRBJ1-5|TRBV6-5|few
TGTGCCAGCAGTTACTTTCAGGGGAGCAATCAGCCCCAGCATTTT
CASSYFQGSNQPQHF
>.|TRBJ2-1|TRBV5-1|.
TGCGCCAGCAGCTTGAAACAGCACCCGAGCTCCTACAATGAGCAGTTCTTC
CASSLKQHPSSYNEQFF
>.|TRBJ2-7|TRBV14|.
TGTGCCAGCAGCCAAGAGGTAGTTGGGAGCTACGAGCAGTACTTC
CASSQEVVGSYEQYF
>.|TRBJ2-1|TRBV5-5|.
TGTGCCAGCAGCTTCCCCGACTTTTACAATGAGCAGTTCTTC
CASSFPDFYNEQFF
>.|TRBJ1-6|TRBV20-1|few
TGCAGTGCGGGAAAGGGACGGGGGGTTCCCCTCCACTTT
CSAGKGRGVPLHF
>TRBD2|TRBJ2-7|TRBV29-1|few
TGCAGCGTTGAAATCGGGGGGGTTGAAGGCCCTCCCGACGAGCAGTACTTC
CSVEIGGVEGPPDEQYF
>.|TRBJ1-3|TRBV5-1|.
TGCGCCAGCAGCGCTAGACAGCCTCGCTCTGGAAACACCATATATTTT
CASSARQPRSGNTIYF
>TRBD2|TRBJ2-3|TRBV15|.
TGTGCCACCAGCAGGACCCTCTCACTAGCGGGAGGAGATACGCAGTATTTT
CATSRTLSLAGGDTQYF
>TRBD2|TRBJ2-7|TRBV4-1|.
TGCGCCAGCAGCCCTTCGGGGGGGCTAAGGTCTAGCGGGAGTTACGAGCAGTACTTC
CASSPSGGLRSSGSYEQYF
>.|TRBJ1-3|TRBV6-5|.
TGTGCCAGCAGTTACTCGACTGCCTCCAGAAACACCATATATTTT
CASSYSTASRNTIYF
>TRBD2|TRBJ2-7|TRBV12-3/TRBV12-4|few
TGTGCCAGCAGTTTTGCGGCTAGCGGGTTCTCCTACGAGCAGTACTTC
CASSFAASGFSYEQYF
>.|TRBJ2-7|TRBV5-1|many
TGCGCCAGCAGCTTGGTGGAGGGAAAATACTACGAGCAGTACTTC
CASSLVEGKYYEQYF
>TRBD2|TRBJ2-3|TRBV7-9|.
TGTGCCGCCCCGCGAGGGGAGGGACCAGATACGCAGTATTTT
CAAPRGEGPDTQYF
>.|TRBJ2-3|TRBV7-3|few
TGTGCCAGCAGCCTTACACAGGTCACAGATACGCAGTATTTT
CASSLTQVTDTQYF
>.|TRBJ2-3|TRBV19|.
TGTGCCAGTAGTACTTACACAGATACGCAGTATTTT
CASSTYTDTQYF
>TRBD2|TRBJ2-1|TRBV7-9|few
TGTGCCAGCAGCTTATCCCTAGCGGGAGCGCATGAGCAGTTCTTC
CASSLSLAGAHEQFF
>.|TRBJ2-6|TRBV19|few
TGTGCCAGTAGGAAACCTGGTGGGGCCAACGTCCTGACTTTC
CASRKPGGANVLTF
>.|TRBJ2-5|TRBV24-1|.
TGTGCCACCAGTGATTGGGGAACGGGAGAGGGTGAGACCCAGTACTTC
CATSDWGTGEGETQYF
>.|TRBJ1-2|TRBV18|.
TGTGCCAGCTCACCCTTTCCCGGGGAAGGCTACACCTTC
CASSPFPGEGYTF
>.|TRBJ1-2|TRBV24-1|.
TGTGCCACCAGTCGGCGCGGGTCGGACTATGGCTACACCTTC
CATSRRGSDYGYTF
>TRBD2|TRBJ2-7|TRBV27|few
TGTGCCAGCAGTTTTTTGCGGGAGGGCCCCTCCTACGAGCAGTACTTC
CASSFLREGPSYEQYF
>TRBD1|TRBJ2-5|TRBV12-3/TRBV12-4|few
TGTGCCAGCAATAATCCGGGACAGGCCCAAGAGACCCAGTACTTC
CASNNPGQAQETQYF
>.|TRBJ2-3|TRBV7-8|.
TGTGCCAGCAGCTTACTAATCACAGATACGCAGTATTTT
CASSLLITDTQYF
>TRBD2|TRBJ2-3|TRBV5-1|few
TGCGCCAGCAGCTTGGGCCGGACTAGCGCGGGGACAGATACGCAGTATTTT
CASSLGRTSAGTDTQYF
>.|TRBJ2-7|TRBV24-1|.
TGTGCCACCAGGGAGGGGTCCACTTACGAGCAGTACTTC
CATREGSTYEQYF
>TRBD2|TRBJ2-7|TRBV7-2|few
TGTGCCAGCAGCTTAGGGGCCGGGACTAGGAGCGAGCAGTACTTC
CASSLGAGTRSEQYF
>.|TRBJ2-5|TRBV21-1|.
TGTGCCAGCAGCAAACGGCGGGGAGAAGAGACCCAGTACTTC
CASSKRRGEETQYF
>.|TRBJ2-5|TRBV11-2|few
TGTGCCAGCAGCCCGTTTGTCCCATACGGGCAAGAGACCCAGTACTTC
CASSPFVPYGQETQYF
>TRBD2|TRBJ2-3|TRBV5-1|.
TGCGCCTCGGGGTTAGCGGGAGCAGATACGCAGTATTTT
CASGLAGADTQYF
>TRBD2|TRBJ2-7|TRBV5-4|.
TGTGCCAGCAGCTTGGGGACTAGCGACCCCTACGAGCAGTACTTC
CASSLGTSDPYEQYF
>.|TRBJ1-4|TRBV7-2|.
TGTGCCAGCAGACCCGGACAGCTTGCAACTAATGAAAAACTGTTTTTT
CASRPGQLATNEKLFF
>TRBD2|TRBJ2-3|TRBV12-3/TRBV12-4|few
TGTGCCAGCAGGGGGACTAGATACACAGATACGCAGTATTTT
CASRGTRYTDTQYF
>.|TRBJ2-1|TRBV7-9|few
TGTGCCAGCACCATCCCACAGGGGGGGTCCTACAATGAGCAGTTCTTC
CASTIPQGGSYNEQFF
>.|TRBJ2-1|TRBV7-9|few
TGTGCCAGCAGCTTCCCCCACGGGAGCCCCTATGAGCAGTTCTTC
CASSFPHGSPYEQFF
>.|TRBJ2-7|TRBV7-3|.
TGTGCCACCCCCCACCCCGGGTCGGACGAGCAGTACTTC
CATPHPGSDEQYF
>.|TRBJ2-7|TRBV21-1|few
TGTGCCAGCAGCAAAGCGAGCGGGAGTTCCTACGAGCAGTACTTC
CASSKASGSSYEQYF
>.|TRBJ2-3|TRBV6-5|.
TGTGCCAGCAGTTACTCCCTGAGTCCAAGCACAGATACGCAGTATTTT
CASSYSLSPSTDTQYF